This T cell receptor beta chain is from a study of post-analysis software for immune sequencing data. Study-wide background: Relapsing-remitting, secondary progressive and progressive-relapsing forms made up the multiple sclerosis disease courses.

Study results and limitations: The study found significantly lower normalized Chao1 diversity in multiple sclerosis patients than in controls. The five TRBV segments detected at higher frequency in patients than in controls included TRBV5-6, TRBV5-1 and TRBV20-1.

Regarding this clonotype: Its antigen is not known.

This CDR3 comprises 13 residues. V lost 3 bases, J lost 7 bases, and 9 bases lay in between. Looked up from germline, CDR1 is MGHDK and CDR2 is SYGVNS. Built from TCR beta cDNA, the libraries had unique molecular identifiers in them. TCRdb re-analysed the PCR reads in MiXCR, keeping a single row per CDR3 protein. The sample shows 450,000 to 650,000 distinct CDR3 sequences, 44% of them seen only once. The chain couples TRBV25-1 to TRBJ2-2; the D gene is possibly TRBD2 (5 bases). This TCR was recovered from a girl between 10 and 17 years old with multiple sclerosis. The sample taken for sequencing was blood. In nucleotides, the CDR3 is TGTGCCAGCAGTGATACTAGTTTCGGGGAGCTGTTTTTT. It is translated as CASSDTSFGELFF.